This record looks at one T cell receptor beta chain sequence and its context. At least ten counts were recorded for this clonotype. The antigen this receptor binds is unknown. The record has no base qualities; no much larger clone is one base away. The data stem from a study of T cell repertoires in cytomegalovirus infection (dated by TCRdb to about 2019). Notes on the research overall: Donor HLA type was relevant to the analysis, as public TCR beta signatures indicated carriage of CMV infection together with the matching HLA type. What the work shows at the level of the full study, not this receptor alone: In both this cohort and an independent roughly 400-donor cohort, the cumulative frequency of public TCR beta family members distinguished carriers of CMV infection plus the relevant HLA type. The ex vivo response was dominated by HLA-C-restricted CMV-specific TCR beta clonotypes, which also provided the single most frequent clonotype in two of eight donors.

The instrument was an Illumina HiSeq 1500. Using fastp at Q25 and MiXCR, TCRdb reprocessed the public reads and kept productive beta chains. Merged by CDR3 protein, the rows form single entries marked with the most common genes and DNA. This sample lists 250,000 to 300,000 distinct CDR3 sequences; roughly an eighth were detected once. 8.8% of the sample rests with the top ten. The TCR sequence derives from a human donor in good health (CMV status not recorded). Some clones in this sample may be carry-over from other donors' samples. The sample comprised PBMCs.

The bases are TGTGCCAGTATCTCCCGTGGGCTAGCGAACACCGGGGAGCTGTTTTTT. Translated, this is CASISRGLANTGELFF. The chain is assembled from TRBV19 and TRBJ2-2, with the D segment identity uncertain. From the cysteine through the phenylalanine, the CDR3 covers 16 amino acids. Here the CDR3 DNA is all that survives: 48 bases in frame from base 1. For CDR1 and CDR2, the germline V gene (reference sequence) lists LNHDA and SQIVND. V is cut by 7 bases and J by 0 bases, and the space between the germline ends is 15 bases.